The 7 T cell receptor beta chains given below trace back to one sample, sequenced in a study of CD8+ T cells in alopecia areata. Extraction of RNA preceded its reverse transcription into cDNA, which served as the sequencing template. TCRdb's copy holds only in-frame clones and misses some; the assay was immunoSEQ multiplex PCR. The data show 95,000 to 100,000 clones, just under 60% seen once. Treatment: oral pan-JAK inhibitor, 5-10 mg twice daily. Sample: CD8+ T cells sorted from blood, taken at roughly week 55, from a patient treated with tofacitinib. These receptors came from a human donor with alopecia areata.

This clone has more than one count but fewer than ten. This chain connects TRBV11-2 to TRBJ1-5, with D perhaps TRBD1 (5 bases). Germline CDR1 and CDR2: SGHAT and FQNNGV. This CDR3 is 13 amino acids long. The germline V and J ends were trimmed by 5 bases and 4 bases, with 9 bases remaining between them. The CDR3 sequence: CASSGGWNQPQHF. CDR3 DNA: TGTGCCAGCAGCGGGGGATGGAATCAGCCCCAGCATTTT.

CDR3 residues: CASSVRWGEGNEQYF. CDR3 nucleotides: TGTGCCAGCAGCGTAAGATGGGGAGAGGGGAACGAGCAGTACTTC. The genes are TRBV9 and TRBJ2-7, with D possibly called TRBD1 or TRBD2 (5 bases each). Germline loops: CDR1 SGDLS, CDR2 YYNGEE. Trimming pared 1 base from V and 5 bases from J, leaving 16 bases between. This CDR3 has 15 residues.

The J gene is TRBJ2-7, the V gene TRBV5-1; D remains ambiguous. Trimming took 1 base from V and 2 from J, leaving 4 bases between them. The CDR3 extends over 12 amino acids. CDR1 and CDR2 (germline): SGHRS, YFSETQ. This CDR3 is CASSLNPYEQYF. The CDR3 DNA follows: TGCGCCAGCAGCTTGAACCCCTACGAGCAGTACTTC. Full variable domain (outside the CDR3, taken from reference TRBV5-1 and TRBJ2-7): KAGVTQTPRYLIKTRGQQVTLSCSPISGHRSVSWYQQTPGQGLQFLFEYFSETQRNKGNFPGRFSGRQFSNSRSEMNVSTLELGDSALYLCASSLNPYEQYFGPGTRLTVT.

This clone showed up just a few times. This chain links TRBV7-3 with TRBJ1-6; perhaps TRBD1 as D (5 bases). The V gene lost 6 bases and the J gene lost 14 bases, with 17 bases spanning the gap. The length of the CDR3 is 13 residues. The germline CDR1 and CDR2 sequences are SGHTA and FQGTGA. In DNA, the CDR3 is TGTGCCAGCAGATATTGGGGGGGTTATGCCCTCCACTTT. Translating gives CASRYWGGYALHF.

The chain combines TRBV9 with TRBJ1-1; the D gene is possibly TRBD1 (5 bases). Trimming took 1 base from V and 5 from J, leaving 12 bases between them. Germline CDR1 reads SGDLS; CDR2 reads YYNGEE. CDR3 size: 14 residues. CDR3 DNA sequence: TGTGCCAGCAGCGTACCGACGGGGGGGACTGAAGCTTTCTTT. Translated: CASSVPTGGTEAFF.

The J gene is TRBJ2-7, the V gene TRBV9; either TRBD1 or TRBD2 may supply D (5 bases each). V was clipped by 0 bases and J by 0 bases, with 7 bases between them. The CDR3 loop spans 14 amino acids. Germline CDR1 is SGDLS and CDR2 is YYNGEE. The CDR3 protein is CASSVDGGSYEQYF. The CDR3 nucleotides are TGTGCCAGCAGCGTAGATGGGGGCTCCTACGAGCAGTACTTC.

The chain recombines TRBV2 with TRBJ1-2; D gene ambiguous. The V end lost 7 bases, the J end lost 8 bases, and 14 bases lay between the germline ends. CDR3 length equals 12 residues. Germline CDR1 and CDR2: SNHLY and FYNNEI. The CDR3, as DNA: TGTGCCAGCATCTCCGGGCAGTACGGCTACACCTTC. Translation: CASISGQYGYTF. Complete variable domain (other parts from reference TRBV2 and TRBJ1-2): EPEVTQTPSHQVTQMGQEVILRCVPISNHLYFYWYRQILGQKVEFLVSFYNNEISEKSEIFDDQFSVERPDGSNFTLKIRSTKLEDSAMYFCASISGQYGYTFGSGTRLTVV.